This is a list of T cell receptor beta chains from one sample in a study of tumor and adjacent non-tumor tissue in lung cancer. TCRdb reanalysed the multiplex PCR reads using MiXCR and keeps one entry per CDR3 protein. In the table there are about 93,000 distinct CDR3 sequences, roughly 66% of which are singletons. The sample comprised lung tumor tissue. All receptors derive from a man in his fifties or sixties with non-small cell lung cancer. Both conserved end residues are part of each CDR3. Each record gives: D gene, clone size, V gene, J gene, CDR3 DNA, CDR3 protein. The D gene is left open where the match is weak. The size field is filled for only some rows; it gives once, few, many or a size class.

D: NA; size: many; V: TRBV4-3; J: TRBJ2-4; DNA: TGCGCCAGCAGCCAAGGGTCTAGCGTCCAAAACATTCAGTACTTC; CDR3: CASSQGSSVQNIQYF
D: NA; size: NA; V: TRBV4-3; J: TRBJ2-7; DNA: TGCGCCGGCAGCCAAGATCGATCGGTCTCCTACGAGCAGAACTTC; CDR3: CAGSQDRSVSYEQNF
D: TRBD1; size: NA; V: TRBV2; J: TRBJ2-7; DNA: TGTGCCAGCAGTTTCGACAGGGTCGAGCAGTACTTC; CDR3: CASSFDRVEQYF
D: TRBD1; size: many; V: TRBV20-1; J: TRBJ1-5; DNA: TGCAGTGCGAAAGGGGGCAGGGGAAGCAATCAGCCCCAGCATTTT; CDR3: CSAKGGRGSNQPQHF
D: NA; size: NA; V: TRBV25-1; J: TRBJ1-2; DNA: TGTGCCAGCAGTTCGACCTATGGCTACACCTTC; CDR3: CASSSTYGYTF
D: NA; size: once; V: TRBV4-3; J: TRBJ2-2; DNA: TGTGCCAGCAGTGGCTACATTACCGGGGAGTTGTCTTTT; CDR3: CASSGYITGELSF
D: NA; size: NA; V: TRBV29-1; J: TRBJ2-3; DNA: TGCAGCGCTCTCGACAGGACCTTAGGCACAGATACGCAGTATTTT; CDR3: CSALDRTLGTDTQYF
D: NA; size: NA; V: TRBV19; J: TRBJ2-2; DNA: TGTGTCAGTATTCGAGACAGCTCCGCAAACACCGGGGAGCTGTTTTTT; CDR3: CVSIRDSSANTGELFF
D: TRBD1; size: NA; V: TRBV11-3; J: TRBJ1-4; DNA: TGTGCCAGCAGCATGAGGACAGGGCGCGTAAAACGGTTTTTT; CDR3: CASSMRTGRVKRFF
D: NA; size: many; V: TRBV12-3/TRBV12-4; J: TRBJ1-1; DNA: TGTGCCAGCAGTTTAGAGGGGTATGGCACTGAAGCTTTCTTT; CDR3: CASSLEGYGTEAFF
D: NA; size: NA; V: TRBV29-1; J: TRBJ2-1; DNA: NA; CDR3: CSVAQGAGEQLF
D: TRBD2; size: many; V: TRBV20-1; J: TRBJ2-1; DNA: TGCAGTGCTAGTCTCCTAGCGGGAGTAAGTGAGCAGTTCTTC; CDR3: CSASLLAGVSEQFF
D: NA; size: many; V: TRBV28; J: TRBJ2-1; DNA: TGTGCCAGCACCAAAGGACAGTTTAACCCGTTCTTC; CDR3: CASTKGQFNPFF
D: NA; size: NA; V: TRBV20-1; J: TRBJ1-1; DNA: TGCAGTGCTAGAGTTGGCAGTGTAAAGGGGACGAACACTGAAGCTTTCTTT; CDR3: CSARVGSVKGTNTEAFF
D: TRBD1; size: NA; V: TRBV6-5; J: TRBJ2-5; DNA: TGTGTCAACAGTTACCTGATGACAGGGCGTCTGGAGACCCAGTACTTC; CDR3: CVNSYLMTGRLETQYF
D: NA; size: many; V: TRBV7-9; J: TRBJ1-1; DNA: TGTGCCAGCAGTTTAGGGCAGAACACTGAAGCTTTCTTT; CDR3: CASSLGQNTEAFF
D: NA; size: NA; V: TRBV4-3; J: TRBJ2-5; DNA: TGCGCCAGCAGTCAAGAAGCACAGACAGGCGGTTGGGATACCCAGTACTTC; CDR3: CASSQEAQTGGWDTQYF
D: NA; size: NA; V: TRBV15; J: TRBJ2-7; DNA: TGTGCCACCAGCAGAGGAGGCTACGAGCAGTACTTC; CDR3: CATSRGGYEQYF
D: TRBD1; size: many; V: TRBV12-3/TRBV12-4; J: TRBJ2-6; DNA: TGTGCCAGCAGGAAGCAGGGGGCTGGGGCCAACGTCCTGACTTTC; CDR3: CASRKQGAGANVLTF
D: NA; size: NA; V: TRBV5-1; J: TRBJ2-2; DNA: TGCGCCAGCAGCTTGATAACAGTGCTCCAGGGTCTGAACACCGGGGAGCTGTTTTTT; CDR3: CASSLITVLQGLNTGELFF
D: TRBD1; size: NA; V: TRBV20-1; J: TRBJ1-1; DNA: TGCAGTGCTAGTGAGACAGGGTTGAACACTGAAGCTTTCTTT; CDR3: CSASETGLNTEAFF
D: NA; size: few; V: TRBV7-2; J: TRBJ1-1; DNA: TGTGCCAGCAGCTTAGAGGGGGGGCAGAACACTGAAGCTTTCTTT; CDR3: CASSLEGGQNTEAFF
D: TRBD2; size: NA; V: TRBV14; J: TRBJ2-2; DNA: TGTGATAGCAGCCAAGATTTTGGGAGCGGGGAGCTATTTTTT; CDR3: CDSSQDFGSGELFF
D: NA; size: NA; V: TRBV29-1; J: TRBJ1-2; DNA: TGCAGTGTTGGGGAACCTAATCGTAACTATGGCTACACCTTC; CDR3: CSVGEPNRNYGYTF
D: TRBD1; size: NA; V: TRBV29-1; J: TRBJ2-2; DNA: TGCATTGCTAGGGGGGGGACAGGGTCGAACACTGGGGAGCTGTTTTTT; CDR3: CIARGGTGSNTGELFF
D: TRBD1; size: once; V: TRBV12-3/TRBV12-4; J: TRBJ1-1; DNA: TGTGCCAGCGGTACAACACAGGGGTGGGCTTTCTTT; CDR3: CASGTTQGWAFF
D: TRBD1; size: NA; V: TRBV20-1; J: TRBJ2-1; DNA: TGCAGAGCTCGCAGGGACAGGGGGAGCAATGAGCAGTTCTTC; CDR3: CRARRDRGSNEQFF
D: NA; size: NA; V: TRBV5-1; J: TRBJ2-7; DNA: TGCGCCAGCAGCTTGGGACATGCCACGAACTATTACTACGAGCAGTACTTC; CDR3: CASSLGHATNYYYEQYF
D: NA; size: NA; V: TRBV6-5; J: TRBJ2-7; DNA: TGTGCCAGCAGTTCCTTACGGACTCATTTTCCTCCCTACGAGCAGTACTTC; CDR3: CASSSLRTHFPPYEQYF
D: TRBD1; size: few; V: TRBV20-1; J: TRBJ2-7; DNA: TGCAGTGCTAGGGTGGGACAGAGAGCCTACGAGCAGTACTTC; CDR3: CSARVGQRAYEQYF
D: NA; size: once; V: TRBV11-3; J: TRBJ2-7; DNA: TGTGCCAGCAGCGTAGGCGGGACAAGCTTCTACGAGCAGTACTTC; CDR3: CASSVGGTSFYEQYF
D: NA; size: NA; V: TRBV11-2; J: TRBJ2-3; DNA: TGTGCCAGCAACAGGAAATATTCTAGCATAGATATGCAGTATTTT; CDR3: CASNRKYSSIDMQYF
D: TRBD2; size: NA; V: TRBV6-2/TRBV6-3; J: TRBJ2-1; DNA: TGTGCCAACAGTTACTTGGATAGCGGGAGGATGTACAATGAGCAGTTCTTC; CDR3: CANSYLDSGRMYNEQFF
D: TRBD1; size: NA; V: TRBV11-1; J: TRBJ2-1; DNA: TGCGCCAGCAGCCCCGGGCCTGGACAGGGGCCACATGAGCAGTTCTTC; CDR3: CASSPGPGQGPHEQFF
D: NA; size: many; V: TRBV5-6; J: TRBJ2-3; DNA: TGTGCCAGCAGCTTGGGACTACCGGCCGTCACAGATACGCAGTATTTT; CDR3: CASSLGLPAVTDTQYF
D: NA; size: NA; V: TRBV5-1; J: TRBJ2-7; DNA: TGCGTCAGCAGCTTAGCCGGGACTGGCGGCTACGAGCAGTACTTC; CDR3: CVSSLAGTGGYEQYF
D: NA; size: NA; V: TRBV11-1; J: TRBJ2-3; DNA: TGTGCCAGCAGCTTGGCCAGCGTACTGTCCGATACCCAGTATTTT; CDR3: CASSLASVLSDTQYF
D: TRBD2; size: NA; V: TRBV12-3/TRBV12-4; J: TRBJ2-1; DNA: TGTGCCAGCAGTCTCTTCTTAGCGGGAGGGTCTAGCAATGAGCAGTTCTTC; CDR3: CASSLFLAGGSSNEQFF
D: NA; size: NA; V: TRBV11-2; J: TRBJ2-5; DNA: TGTGCCAGCAGCTTACACGGAATAGACGTCCAAGCGACCCAGTACTTC; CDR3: CASSLHGIDVQATQYF
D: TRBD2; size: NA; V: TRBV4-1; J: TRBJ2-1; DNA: TGCGCCAGTAGCCAACTTAGGACTAGCGGGAGCGGGAATGAGAAGTTCTTC; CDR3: CASSQLRTSGSGNEKFF
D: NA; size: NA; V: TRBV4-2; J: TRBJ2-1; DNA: TGTGCCCGCAGCCATCCTAAGGGGGAGCAACCCTTCTCCTACAATGAGCAATTCTTC; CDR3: CARSHPKGEQPFSYNEQFF
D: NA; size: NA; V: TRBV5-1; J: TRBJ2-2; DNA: TGCGCCAGCAGTTCGAGCGCAAGGGTCGGCGACACCTGGGAGCTGTTTTTT; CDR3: CASSSSARVGDTWELFF
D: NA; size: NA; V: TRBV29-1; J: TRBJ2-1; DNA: TGCAGCGTTGACGGAGCGGAGGGGTTCGATGAGCAGTTCTTC; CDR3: CSVDGAEGFDEQFF
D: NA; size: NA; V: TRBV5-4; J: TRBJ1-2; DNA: TGTGCCAGCAGCCCGACTAGACAGTCCACTTTATACGATGGCTATACCTTC; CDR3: CASSPTRQSTLYDGYTF
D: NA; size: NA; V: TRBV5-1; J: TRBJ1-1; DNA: TGCGCCAGCAGCTTGGGAGGGACCATGAACACTGAAGCTTTCTTT; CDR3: CASSLGGTMNTEAFF
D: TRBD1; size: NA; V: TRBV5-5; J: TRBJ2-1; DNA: TGTGCCAGCAGCGTCCCGGACAGGGGTCTATCCTACAATGAGCAGTTCTTC; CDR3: CASSVPDRGLSYNEQFF
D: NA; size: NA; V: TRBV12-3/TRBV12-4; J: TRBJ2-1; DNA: TGTGCCAGCAGTTTACAAGGGGCGATATCAGCTTCCTACAATGAGCGGTTCTTC; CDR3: CASSLQGAISASYNERFF
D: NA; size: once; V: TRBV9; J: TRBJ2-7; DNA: TGTGCCAGCAGCGTAGGGGCGGCCCCCAGCCCCTACGAGCAGTACTTC; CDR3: CASSVGAAPSPYEQYF
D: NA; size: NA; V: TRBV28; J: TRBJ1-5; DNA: TGTGCCATTAGGGGAATGAGTAGCAATCAGTCCCAGCATTTT; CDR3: CAIRGMSSNQSQHF
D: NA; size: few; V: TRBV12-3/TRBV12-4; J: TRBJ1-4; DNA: TGTGCCAGCAACATTTCCCGCGGTAGCGGCGAAAAACTGTTTTTT; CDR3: CASNISRGSGEKLFF
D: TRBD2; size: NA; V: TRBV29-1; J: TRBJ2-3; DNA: TGCAGCATTACCAGCGGGGGAGCCTATGATACGCAGTATTTT; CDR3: CSITSGGAYDTQYF
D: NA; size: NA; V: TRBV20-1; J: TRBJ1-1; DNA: TGCAGTGCCCCCCCGGGGCTGGACACTGAAGCTTTCTTT; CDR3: CSAPPGLDTEAFF
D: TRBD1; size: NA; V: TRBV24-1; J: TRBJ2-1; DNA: TGTGCCACCAATGTTAGGGACAGGGTAAGAGATGAGCAGTTCTTC; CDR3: CATNVRDRVRDEQFF
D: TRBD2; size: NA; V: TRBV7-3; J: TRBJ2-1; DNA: TGTGCCAGCGGACTAGCGGGAGGTAATGAGCAGTTCTTC; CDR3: CASGLAGGNEQFF